Below, one T cell receptor (beta chain) is given with its context. This clone was seen once. Its antigen is currently not known. No much larger clonotype is one base removed from it; base qualities were not supplied. V is clipped by 3 bases and J by 9 bases, and the sequence between their germline boundaries is 9 bases long. The germline V gene (reference sequence) provides CDR1 DFQATT and CDR2 SNEGSKA. Inclusive of the bounding cysteine and phenylalanine, the CDR3 is 11 residues long. The kept DNA is CDR3 alone, 33 bases in frame from the first base. Library prep was done by the immunoSEQ multiplex PCR assay. A mixture of 60 forward primers for TCR Vbeta segments and 13 reverse primers for TCR Jbeta segments was used in the multiplex PCR. Amplification of the CDR3 region of rearranged TCR beta genes was performed with a multiplex PCR assay on genomic DNA. The Illumina HiSeq System was used to sequence the amplified TCR beta libraries as 87-base-pair reads. The original pipeline was this. A later analysis counted approximately 74 million unique TCR beta chains across the 550 to 750 repertoires, and 9.5 million to 11 million of these chains were shared by at least two donors. Raw reads were error-corrected and collapsed into unique sequences by a nearest-neighbor algorithm in which closely related sequences were merged to remove PCR and sequencing errors. Alignment of CDR3 sequences to IMGT reference sequences was used to assign V, D and J gene segments. For a sequence to be retained, a match of at least six nucleotides to both a V gene segment and a J gene segment was required. A rearrangement counted as productive if the CDR3 had no stop codons and remained in frame with V and J, and every other rearrangement counted as non-productive. CDR3 was defined by IMGT convention, running from the second conserved V-encoded cysteine to the conserved J-encoded phenylalanine. The earlier analysis of 550 to 650 of the donors excluded any sequence lacking an unambiguous match to a single V gene segment. In an earlier analysis of several hundred of the donors, V segments were called functional above 56.7% productive rearrangements and were called segregating when the between-donor standard deviation exceeded 5%. A statistical classification framework was developed to diagnose cytomegalovirus status using the catalog of TCR beta chain sequences. A later analysis assigned V and J genes by comparing TCR nucleotide sequences with IMGT/GENE-DB human TR gene sequences. In a later analysis, CDR3 sequences and most-parsimonious VDJ recombination scenarios were assigned using the TCRdist pipeline. A later analysis defined each TCR beta chain by its CDR3 amino acid sequence plus V-gene family, and excluded reads lacking a unique V-gene family. In a later analysis, nearly 600 highly shared, low-generation-probability nucleotide sequences were removed to address suspected cross-contamination and a sequencing artifact. For each public chain, a later analysis derived a clonal expansion index from normalized ranks of inferred template counts within each repertoire. In a later analysis, generation probabilities were computed with a VDJ recombination model fitted to out-of-frame rearrangements, and the resulting probabilities were checked against IGoR. In a later analysis, hypergeometric tests were used to score TCR-TCR, TCR-HLA and TCR-CMV co-occurrence, with a repertoire-size bias correction applied to TCR pairs. A later analysis estimated false discovery rates by permuting HLA or CMV assignments 20 times. In a later analysis, co-occurring TCRs were grouped with DBSCAN, and TCRdist sequence similarity was added when clustering was performed within HLA-allele-positive subsets. For co-occurrence clustering, repertoires with fewer than 30,000 or more than 120,000 public chains were excluded, along with 5 or 6 repertoires with anomalous nucleotide sharing. Entries here come from immuneACCESS through TCRdb and include only in-frame sequences with V and J called. Some clones fail to appear in such tables; in the studies checked, an unresolved V gene covers under half of the shortfall, and the cause of the remainder is unknown. V and J calls and clone size are given by that table; D and trimming were obtained from the DNA. The table for this sample lists some 120,000 clones; roughly 78% of them were counted only once. The ten most abundant clones make up around 2.5% of the sample.

The data were obtained in a study of cytomegalovirus exposure and HLA in healthy donors (dated by TCRdb to about 2017). Study-level background: An earlier analysis of approximately 640 of the donors reported 250 to 300 Gb of sequence data and some 120 million unique TCR beta sequences from roughly 200 million T cells. A later analysis re-examined previously published TCR beta repertoires from over 500 donors and added high-resolution HLA genotyping to investigate patterns of TCR occurrence. To predict cytomegalovirus infection status, the study combined high-throughput TCR immunosequencing, statistical association of individual TCRs with disease status, and machine learning. To decide whether each TCR beta V gene segment behaved as functional or pseudogenic, an earlier analysis of 587 of the donors relied on high-throughput TCR beta sequencing. The aim of the study was to test whether cataloging public T cell receptors could identify signatures of past pathogen exposure. Roughly 300 gigabases of sequencing data and roughly 90 million unique TCR sequences were included in an early release covering 550 to 650 HLA-typed donors. A later genetic analysis used genome-wide SNP genotypes for about three fifths of the 666 donors, treating that subset as a discovery cohort. Of the roughly 400 genotyped donors, 81% fell in the genetic ancestry cluster associated with self-reported Caucasian donors. Both class I and class II loci were covered by HLA typing, at four-digit resolution. Besides the first cohort of around 700 subjects, a separate validation cohort made up of 120 or so different subjects was used. The later analysis used no new phenotypic data to find candidate immune exposures, relying instead on TCR beta sequences and their occurrence across donors. Among about 400 genotyped donors of the cohort, an average of roughly 230,000 unique TCR beta nucleotide sequences was sequenced per donor, of which approximately 19% were non-productive. Because of strong linkage in the cohort, five DR-DQ haplotypes were treated as single units for association and clustering. Every repertoire in the discovery cohort had been generated on one and the same sequencing platform. Donor age, sex, ethnicity and CMV serostatus were compiled alongside the repertoire data. The study used immunosequencing to profile the T cell repertoires of 600 to 850 subjects and linked those repertoires to cytomegalovirus serostatus. Typing coverage differed by locus: A, B, C, DRB1 and DQB1 were typed in about 620-640 donors, DQA1 in approximately 520, DPA1 in nearly 610, and DPB1 in 450 to 490. What the research found in general, with its limitations: Linkage disequilibrium might explain the correlated functional status among segregating V segments, but an unknown experimental factor could not be excluded. Strong co-occurrence of HLA alleles, especially DR and DQ, made assigning TCR associations to individual alleles difficult. V-gene and J-gene trimming of TCR beta chains was associated with a missense DCLRE1C variant in a later genetic analysis, and the association was replicated in an independent cohort. Cytomegalovirus status was reported to be diagnosed by the classifier with high specificity and sensitivity in both the original and validation cohorts. Broadly in line with IMGT annotations, most TCR beta V segments showed up in productive rearrangements about 87% or about 30% of the time in an earlier analysis of roughly 590 of the donors. The presence/absence analyses assumed that sequencing depth was roughly uniform across donors, and that assumption may not be true. Because counts were too low, under 20 rarely observed V segments, including chromosome 9 orphons, were left out of the earlier analysis of a few hundred of the donors. According to a later analysis, most CMV-associated TCR beta chains appeared to be HLA-restricted, and the HLA associations seemed to be driven largely by CMV exposure. A group of highly shared sequence variants was considered likely to be a technical artifact of the sequencing pipeline. A later analysis reported that several top co-occurrence clusters appeared linked to parvovirus B19, influenza, CMV and Epstein-Barr virus. This cohort had only TCR beta chains sequenced, and the lack of alpha or paired-chain data limited which features could be detected. A few of the identified cytomegalovirus-associated TCR beta chains were confirmed in vitro to be specific for cytomegalovirus antigens. The study listed over 150 TCR beta chains as associated with cytomegalovirus. Most TCR sequences were observed very rarely across donors, whereas some public TCRs were present in many individuals. The authors suggested that the approach could potentially be extended to other disease states and immunological phenotypes. Compared with equally common non-associated chains, HLA-associated TCR beta chains in a later analysis were more clonally expanded and had lower generation probabilities. At a false discovery rate of 0.05, a later analysis linked roughly 17,000 TCR beta sequences to specific HLA alleles. A later analysis found that TCR association rates varied across HLA loci, with DRB1 alleles showing the most associated TCRs and HLA-C alleles the fewest. Because HLA typing was unavailable for some donors at each locus, only the typed subset was used in association tests. A further reported finding was that TCR beta sequences accurately predicted the HLA-A and HLA-B alleles for most subjects in the first cohort. Immune exposure information for the cohort was limited to CMV serostatus. Because the 87-base-pair reads could not distinguish some IMGT-functional V segments, including TRBV6-2 and TRBV6-3, those segments were excluded. Compared with the roughly 700-donor mean, donors in an Asian-associated ancestry cluster had fewer N-insertions in productive TCRs, according to a later genetic analysis.

In total, about 650 healthy bone marrow donors made up the cohort. At the time of sampling, every cohort member was nominally healthy, though immune exposures that went unrecorded were likely present. The donor tested CMV seronegative and was one of the 352 seronegative cohort members. Every donor gave a peripheral blood sample, and the peripheral blood mononuclear cells from that sample were used for TCR beta sequencing. Genomic DNA was extracted from the blood cell samples with the Qiagen DNeasy Blood Extraction Kit. The rearranged segments are TRBV20-1 and TRBJ2-1; TRBD2 is possibly the D segment (5 matching bases). The source material was PBMCs. This clonotype was sampled from a man aged 25 to 40 in good health and CMV-seronegative. The sequenced DNA: TGCAGTGCTAGTATCGGGATTGAGCAGTTCTTC. This yields the protein CSASIGIEQFF.